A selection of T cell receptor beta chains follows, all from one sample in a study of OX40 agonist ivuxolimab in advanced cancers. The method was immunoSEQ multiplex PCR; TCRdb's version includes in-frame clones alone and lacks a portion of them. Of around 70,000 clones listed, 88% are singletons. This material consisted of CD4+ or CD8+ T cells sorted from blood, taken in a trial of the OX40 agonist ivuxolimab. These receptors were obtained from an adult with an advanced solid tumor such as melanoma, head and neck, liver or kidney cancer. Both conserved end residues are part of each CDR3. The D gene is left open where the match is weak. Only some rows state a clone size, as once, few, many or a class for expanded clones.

cdr3_aa: CASRGVTGELFF
cdr3_nt: TGTGCTAGTCGCGGGGTAACCGGGGAGCTGTTTTTT
j_call: TRBJ2-2
clone_size: -
d_call: -
v_call: TRBV12-5
cdr3_length: 12

cdr3_aa: CASSAWVSSTDTQYF
cdr3_nt: TGTGCCAGCAGCGCTTGGGTTTCTAGCACAGATACGCAGTATTTT
j_call: TRBJ2-3
clone_size: once
d_call: -
v_call: TRBV7-2
cdr3_length: 15

cdr3_aa: CASSLQGRTEAFF
cdr3_nt: TGTGCCAGCAGCTTACAGGGACGCACTGAAGCTTTCTTT
j_call: TRBJ1-1
clone_size: -
d_call: -
v_call: TRBV11-2
cdr3_length: 13

cdr3_aa: CASSSLSLRGSSYEQYF
cdr3_nt: TGTGCCAGCAGTTCCCTCTCGCTCAGGGGGTCGTCCTACGAGCAGTACTTC
j_call: TRBJ2-7
clone_size: -
d_call: TRBD1
v_call: TRBV27
cdr3_length: 17

cdr3_aa: CASSELGAGEKLFF
cdr3_nt: TGTGCCAGCAGTGAATTGGGGGCTGGGGAAAAACTGTTTTTT
j_call: TRBJ1-4
clone_size: few
d_call: -
v_call: TRBV2
cdr3_length: 14

cdr3_aa: CASSSSDSGNSPLHF
cdr3_nt: TGTGCCAGCAGCTCGTCTGACAGCGGTAATTCACCCCTCCACTTT
j_call: TRBJ1-6
clone_size: -
d_call: -
v_call: TRBV7-9
cdr3_length: 15

cdr3_aa: CASSEGAAGNTIYF
cdr3_nt: TGCGCCAGCAGCGAGGGGGCAGCAGGAAACACCATATATTTT
j_call: TRBJ1-3
clone_size: -
d_call: TRBD1
v_call: TRBV5-1
cdr3_length: 14

cdr3_aa: CASSLQVLEEQYF
cdr3_nt: TGTGCCAGCAGCCTCCAGGTCCTAGAAGAGCAGTACTTC
j_call: TRBJ2-7
clone_size: -
d_call: -
v_call: TRBV7-6
cdr3_length: 13

cdr3_aa: CASSSLGTSDYEQYF
cdr3_nt: TGTGCCAGCAGTTCCCTCGGGACTAGCGACTACGAGCAGTACTTC
j_call: TRBJ2-7
clone_size: -
d_call: TRBD2
v_call: TRBV27
cdr3_length: 15

cdr3_aa: CASSPPSSYGYTF
cdr3_nt: TGTGCCAGCTCCCCCCCCAGCTCCTATGGCTACACCTTC
j_call: TRBJ1-2
clone_size: -
d_call: -
v_call: TRBV18
cdr3_length: 13

cdr3_aa: CASSEARSYEQYF
cdr3_nt: TGTGCCAGCAGTGAAGCGCGAAGCTACGAGCAGTACTTC
j_call: TRBJ2-7
clone_size: -
d_call: -
v_call: TRBV6-1
cdr3_length: 13

cdr3_aa: CASSLASRDLNTEAFF
cdr3_nt: TGTGCCAGCAGCTTAGCGTCTCGGGACCTGAACACTGAAGCTTTCTTT
j_call: TRBJ1-1
clone_size: -
d_call: -
v_call: TRBV7-6
cdr3_length: 16

cdr3_aa: CASSRGQTGYEKLFF
cdr3_nt: TGTGCCAGCTCCCGAGGGCAGACGGGATATGAAAAACTGTTTTTT
j_call: TRBJ1-4
clone_size: -
d_call: -
v_call: TRBV18
cdr3_length: 15

cdr3_aa: CASSLGTAYNEQFF
cdr3_nt: TGCGCCAGCAGCTTGGGGACAGCCTACAATGAGCAGTTCTTC
j_call: TRBJ2-1
clone_size: -
d_call: -
v_call: TRBV5-1
cdr3_length: 14

cdr3_aa: CASRESVGTDTQYF
cdr3_nt: TGTGCCAGCAGGGAGTCCGTAGGCACAGATACGCAGTATTTT
j_call: TRBJ2-3
clone_size: -
d_call: -
v_call: TRBV6-5
cdr3_length: 14

cdr3_aa: CASSLIRADTEAFF
cdr3_nt: TGTGCCAGCAGCTTAATTAGGGCGGACACTGAAGCTTTCTTT
j_call: TRBJ1-1
clone_size: -
d_call: -
v_call: TRBV11-2
cdr3_length: 14

cdr3_aa: CASSDTRTDTQYF
cdr3_nt: TGTGCCAGCTCAGATACTCGGACAGATACGCAGTATTTT
j_call: TRBJ2-3
clone_size: -
d_call: -
v_call: TRBV18
cdr3_length: 13

cdr3_aa: CASSLADRDTEAFF
cdr3_nt: TGTGCCAGCAGTTTAGCGGACAGGGACACTGAAGCTTTCTTT
j_call: TRBJ1-1
clone_size: -
d_call: TRBD1
v_call: TRBV27
cdr3_length: 14